This T cell receptor (beta chain) was captured in a study of metastatic and nonmetastatic thyroid tumors. The CDR3 loop spans 15 amino acids. Germline CDR1 and CDR2: SGHDT and YYEEEE. V lost 7 bases and J lost 1, with 18 bases in between. This clone appeared a few times. Patients were all untreated before their thyroid surgery. From the PCR reads, TCRdb re-called clones with MiXCR. The table lists 6,200 or so clones, roughly 29% of them singletons, with roughly 14% in the top ten. The chain couples TRBV5-6 to TRBJ2-7; D is perhaps TRBD1 or TRBD2 (5 bases each). This TCR was recovered from a female donor with papillary thyroid cancer or a benign thyroid nodule (not recorded which). Some clones in this sample may be carry-over from other donors' samples. Sequenced input: adjacent normal tissue. The CDR3 DNA is TGTGCCAGCTCCCCGTGGGGGTCTTTTTCCTACGAGCAGTACTTC. Its protein is CASSPWGSFSYEQYF.